This section outlines one T cell receptor (beta chain) sequence together with its context. These data come from a study of blood T cell repertoires in COVID-19. Study details: Sites across the United States, Italy and Spain contributed samples from acute and convalescent COVID-19. Sources were T cells, B-cell-depleted T cells, or PBMCs; the material itself was cDNA or gDNA.

As originally analysed: Estimation of nucleated cell counts relied on the amplification of reference gene primers. The method was immunoSEQ multiplex PCR; TCRdb's version includes in-frame clones alone and lacks a portion of them. The V and J calls and clone size come from that table; D and trimming were worked out from the DNA. The profile shows about 78,000 clones, roughly nine tenths of them singletons. Germline V gene sequence: CDR1 SGHVS, CDR2 FNYEAQ. Trimming at V came to 5 bases and at J to 2 bases, leaving 4 bases not matched to a gene. The CDR3 contains 15 residues. The sequencing sample was made of peripheral blood. The rearrangement links TRBV7-6 to TRBJ2-1, with 9 bases fitting TRBD1. This TCR came from a man aged 50-60 years with active or convalescent COVID-19. CDR3 region: CASSTRDRAYNEQFF. CDR3 coding DNA: TGTGCCAGCAGCACCCGGGACAGGGCCTACAATGAGCAGTTCTTC.